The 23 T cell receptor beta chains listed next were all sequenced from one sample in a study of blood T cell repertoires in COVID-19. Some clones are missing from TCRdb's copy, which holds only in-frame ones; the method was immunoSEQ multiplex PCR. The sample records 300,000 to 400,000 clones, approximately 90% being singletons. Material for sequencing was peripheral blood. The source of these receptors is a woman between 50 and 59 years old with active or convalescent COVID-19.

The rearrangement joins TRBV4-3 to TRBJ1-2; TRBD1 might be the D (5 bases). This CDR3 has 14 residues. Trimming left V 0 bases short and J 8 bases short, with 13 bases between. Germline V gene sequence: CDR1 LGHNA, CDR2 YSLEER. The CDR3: CASSQEYDREGYTF. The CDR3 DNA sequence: TGCGCCAGCAGCCAAGAGTACGACAGAGAAGGCTACACCTTC.

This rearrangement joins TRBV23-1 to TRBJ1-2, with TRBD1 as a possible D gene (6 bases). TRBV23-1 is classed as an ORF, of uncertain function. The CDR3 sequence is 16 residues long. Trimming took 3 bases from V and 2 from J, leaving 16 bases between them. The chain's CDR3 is CASSHPLRGMNYGYTF. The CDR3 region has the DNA TGCGCCAGCAGTCACCCGCTCAGGGGCATGAACTATGGCTACACCTTC.

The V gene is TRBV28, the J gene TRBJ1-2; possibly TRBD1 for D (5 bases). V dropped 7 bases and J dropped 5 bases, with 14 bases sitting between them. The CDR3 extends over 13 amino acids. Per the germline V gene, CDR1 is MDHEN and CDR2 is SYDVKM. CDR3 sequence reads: CASIPGAGYGYTF. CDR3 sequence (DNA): TGTGCCAGCATTCCTGGGGCAGGGTATGGCTACACCTTC.

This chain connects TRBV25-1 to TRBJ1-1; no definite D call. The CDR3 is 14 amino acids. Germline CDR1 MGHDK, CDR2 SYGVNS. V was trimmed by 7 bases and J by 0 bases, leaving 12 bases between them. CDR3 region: CASTWEGLNTEAFF. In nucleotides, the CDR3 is TGTGCCAGCACCTGGGAGGGATTGAACACTGAAGCTTTCTTT.

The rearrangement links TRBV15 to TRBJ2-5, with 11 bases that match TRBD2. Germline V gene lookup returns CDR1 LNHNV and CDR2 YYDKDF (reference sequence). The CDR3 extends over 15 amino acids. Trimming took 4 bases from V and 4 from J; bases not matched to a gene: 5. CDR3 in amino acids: CATSKPLAGGETQYF. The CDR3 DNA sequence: TGTGCCACCAGCAAGCCCCTAGCGGGAGGAGAGACCCAGTACTTC. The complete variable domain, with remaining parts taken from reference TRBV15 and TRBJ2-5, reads DAMVIQNPRYQVTQFGKPVTLSCSQTLNHNVMYWYQQKSSQAPKLLFHYYDKDFNNEADTPDNFQSRRPNTSFCFLDIRSPGLGDTAMYLCATSKPLAGGETQYFGPGTRLLVL.

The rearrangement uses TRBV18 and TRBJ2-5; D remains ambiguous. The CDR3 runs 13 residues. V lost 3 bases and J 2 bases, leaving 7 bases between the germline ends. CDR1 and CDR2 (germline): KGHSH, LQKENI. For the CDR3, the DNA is TGTGCCAGCTCACCGAAACAGCAAGAGACCCAGTACTTC. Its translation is CASSPKQQETQYF.

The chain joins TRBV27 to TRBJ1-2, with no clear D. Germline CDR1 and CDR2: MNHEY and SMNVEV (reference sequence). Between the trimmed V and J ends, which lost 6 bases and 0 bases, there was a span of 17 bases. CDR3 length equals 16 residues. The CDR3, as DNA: TGTGCCAGCAGCATCCGTAGGACTGGAGCTAACTATGGCTACACCTTC. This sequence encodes CASSIRRTGANYGYTF.

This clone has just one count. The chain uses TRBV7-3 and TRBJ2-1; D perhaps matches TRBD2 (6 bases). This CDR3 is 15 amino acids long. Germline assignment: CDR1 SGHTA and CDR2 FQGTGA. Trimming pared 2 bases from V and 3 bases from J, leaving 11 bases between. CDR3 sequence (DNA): TGTGCCAGCAGCTTAGGTAGCGGCTTCTACAATGAGCAGTTCTTC. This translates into CASSLGSGFYNEQFF.

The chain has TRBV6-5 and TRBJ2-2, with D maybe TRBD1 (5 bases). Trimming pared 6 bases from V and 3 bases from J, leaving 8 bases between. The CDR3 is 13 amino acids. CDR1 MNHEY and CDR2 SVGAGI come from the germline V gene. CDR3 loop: CASSPRDTGELFF. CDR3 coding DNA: TGTGCCAGCAGCCCCAGGGACACCGGGGAGCTGTTTTTT.

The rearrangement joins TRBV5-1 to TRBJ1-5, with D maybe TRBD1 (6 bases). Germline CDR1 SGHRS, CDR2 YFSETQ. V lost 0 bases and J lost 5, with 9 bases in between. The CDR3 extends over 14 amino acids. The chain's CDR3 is CASSLGGGDQPQHF. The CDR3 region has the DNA TGCGCCAGCAGCTTGGGAGGGGGAGATCAGCCCCAGCATTTT. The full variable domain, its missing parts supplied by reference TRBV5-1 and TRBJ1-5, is KAGVTQTPRYLIKTRGQQVTLSCSPISGHRSVSWYQQTPGQGLQFLFEYFSETQRNKGNFPGRFSGRQFSNSRSEMNVSTLELGDSALYLCASSLGGGDQPQHFGDGTRLSIL.

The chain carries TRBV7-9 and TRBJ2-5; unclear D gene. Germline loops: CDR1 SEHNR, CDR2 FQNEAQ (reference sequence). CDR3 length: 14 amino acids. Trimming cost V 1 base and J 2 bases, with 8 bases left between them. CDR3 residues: CASSLDSSQETQYF. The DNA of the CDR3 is TGTGCCAGCAGCTTAGACAGCTCTCAAGAGACCCAGTACTTC.

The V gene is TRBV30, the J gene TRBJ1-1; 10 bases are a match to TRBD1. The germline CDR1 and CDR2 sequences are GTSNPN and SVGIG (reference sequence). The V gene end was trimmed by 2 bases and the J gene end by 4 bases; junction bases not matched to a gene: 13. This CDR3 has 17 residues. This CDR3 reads CAWSPRPGTGDGTEAFF. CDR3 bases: TGTGCCTGGAGTCCCCGACCCGGGACAGGGGATGGCACTGAAGCTTTCTTT.

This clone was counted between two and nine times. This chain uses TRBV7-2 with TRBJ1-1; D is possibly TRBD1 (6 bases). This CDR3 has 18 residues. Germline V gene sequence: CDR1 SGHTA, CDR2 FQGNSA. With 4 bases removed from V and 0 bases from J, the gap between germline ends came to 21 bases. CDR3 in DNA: TGTGCCAGCAGCTACAGAGGTGCGGGGGGCACCCTGAACACTGAAGCTTTCTTT. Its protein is CASSYRGAGGTLNTEAFF.

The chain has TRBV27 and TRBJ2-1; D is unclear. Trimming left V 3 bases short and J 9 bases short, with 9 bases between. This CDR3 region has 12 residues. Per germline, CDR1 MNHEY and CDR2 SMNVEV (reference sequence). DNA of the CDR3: TGTGCCAGCAGTTTCTTTGCCAGTGAGCAGTTCTTC. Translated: CASSFFASEQFF.

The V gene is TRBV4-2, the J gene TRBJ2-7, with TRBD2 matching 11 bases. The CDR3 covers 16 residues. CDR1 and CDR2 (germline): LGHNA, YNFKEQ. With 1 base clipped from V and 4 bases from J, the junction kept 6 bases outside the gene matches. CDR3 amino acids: CASSQGVSGGVYEQYF. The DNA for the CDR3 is TGTGCCAGCAGCCAAGGTGTTAGCGGGGGGGTATACGAGCAGTACTTC.

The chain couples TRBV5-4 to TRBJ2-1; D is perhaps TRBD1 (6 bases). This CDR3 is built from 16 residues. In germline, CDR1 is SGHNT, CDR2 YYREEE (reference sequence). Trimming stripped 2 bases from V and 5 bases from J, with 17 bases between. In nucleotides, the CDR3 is TGTGCCAGCAGCTTTCGACCGACAGGAGCTCACAATGAGCAGTTCTTC. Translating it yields CASSFRPTGAHNEQFF.

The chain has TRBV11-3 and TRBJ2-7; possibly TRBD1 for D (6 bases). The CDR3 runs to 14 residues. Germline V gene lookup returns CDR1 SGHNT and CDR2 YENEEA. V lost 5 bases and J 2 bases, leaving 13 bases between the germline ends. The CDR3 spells CASSPIQGPYEQYF. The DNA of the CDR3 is TGTGCCAGCAGCCCGATACAGGGCCCCTACGAGCAGTACTTC.

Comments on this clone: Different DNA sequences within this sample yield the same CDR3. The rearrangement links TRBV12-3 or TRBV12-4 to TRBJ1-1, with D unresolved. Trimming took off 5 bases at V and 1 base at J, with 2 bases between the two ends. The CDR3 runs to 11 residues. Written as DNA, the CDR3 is TGTGCCAGCAGTCAGAACACTGAAGCTTTCTTT. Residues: CASSQNTEAFF.

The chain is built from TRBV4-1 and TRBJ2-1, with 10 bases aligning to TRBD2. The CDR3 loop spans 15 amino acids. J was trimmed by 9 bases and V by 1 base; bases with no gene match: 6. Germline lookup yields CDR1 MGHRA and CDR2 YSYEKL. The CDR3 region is CASSQGASGSFEQFF. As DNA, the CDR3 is TGCGCCAGCAGCCAAGGGGCTAGCGGGAGCTTTGAGCAGTTCTTC.

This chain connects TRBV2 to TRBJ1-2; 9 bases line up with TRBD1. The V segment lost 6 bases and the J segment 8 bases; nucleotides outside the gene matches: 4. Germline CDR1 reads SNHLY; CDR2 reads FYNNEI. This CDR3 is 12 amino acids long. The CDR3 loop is CASRTGGNGYTF. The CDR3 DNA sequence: TGTGCCAGCAGGACAGGGGGTAACGGCTACACCTTC.

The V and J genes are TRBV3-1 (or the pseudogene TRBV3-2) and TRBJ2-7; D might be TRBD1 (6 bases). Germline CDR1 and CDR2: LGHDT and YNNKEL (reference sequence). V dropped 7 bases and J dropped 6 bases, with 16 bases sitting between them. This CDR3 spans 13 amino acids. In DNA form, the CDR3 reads TGTGCCAGCACCCGGGACATTGGGTCCGAGCAGTACTTC. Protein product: CASTRDIGSEQYF.

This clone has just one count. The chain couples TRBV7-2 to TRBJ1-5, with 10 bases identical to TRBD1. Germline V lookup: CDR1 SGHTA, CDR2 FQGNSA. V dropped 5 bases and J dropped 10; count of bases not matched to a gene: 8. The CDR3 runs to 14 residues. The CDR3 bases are TGTGCCAGCAGCCCGGACAGGGGGGCCATTCCCCAGCATTTT. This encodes CASSPDRGAIPQHF.

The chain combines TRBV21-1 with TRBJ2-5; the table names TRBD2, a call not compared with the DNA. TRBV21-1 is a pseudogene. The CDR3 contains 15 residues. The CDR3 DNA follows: TGTGCCAGCAGCAAAGATGCGGCGGTCGGAGAGACCCAGTACTTC. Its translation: CASSKDAAVGETQYF.